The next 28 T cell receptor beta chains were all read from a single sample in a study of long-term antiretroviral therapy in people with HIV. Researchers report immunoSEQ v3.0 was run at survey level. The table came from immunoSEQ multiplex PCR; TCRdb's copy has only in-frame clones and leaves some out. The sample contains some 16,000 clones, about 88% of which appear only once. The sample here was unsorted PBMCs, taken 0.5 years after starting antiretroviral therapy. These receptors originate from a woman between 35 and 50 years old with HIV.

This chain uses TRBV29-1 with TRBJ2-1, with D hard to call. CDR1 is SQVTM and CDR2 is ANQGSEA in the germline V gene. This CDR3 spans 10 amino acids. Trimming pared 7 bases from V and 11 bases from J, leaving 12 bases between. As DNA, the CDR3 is TGCAGCGCATTGGAAGTCAAGCAGTTCTTC. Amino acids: CSALEVKQFF.

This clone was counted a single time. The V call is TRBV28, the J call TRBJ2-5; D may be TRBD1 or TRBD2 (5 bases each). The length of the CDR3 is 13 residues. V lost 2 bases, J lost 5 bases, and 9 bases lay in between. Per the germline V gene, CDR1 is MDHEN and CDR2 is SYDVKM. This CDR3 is CASSLRDVETQYF. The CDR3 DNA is TGTGCCAGCAGTTTACGGGACGTGGAGACCCAGTACTTC.

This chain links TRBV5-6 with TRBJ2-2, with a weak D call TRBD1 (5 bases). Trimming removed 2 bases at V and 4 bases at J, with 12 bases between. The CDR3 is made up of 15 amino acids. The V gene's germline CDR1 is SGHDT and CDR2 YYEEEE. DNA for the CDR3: TGTGCCAGCAGCTTACGACAGCCACTCACCGGGGAGCTGTTTTTT. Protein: CASSLRQPLTGELFF.

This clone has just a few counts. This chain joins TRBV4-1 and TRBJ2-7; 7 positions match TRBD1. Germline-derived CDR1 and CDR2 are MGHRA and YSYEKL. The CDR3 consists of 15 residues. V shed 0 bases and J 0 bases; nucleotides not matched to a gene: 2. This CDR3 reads CASSQDRTGSYEQYF. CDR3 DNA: TGCGCCAGCAGCCAAGATCGGACAGGCTCCTACGAGCAGTACTTC.

The CDR3 coding sequence is TGTGCCAGCAGCTTAAAGGATCGGGACGGGAAAGGCTACACCTTC. Encoded protein: CASSLKDRDGKGYTF. The chain recombines TRBV7-9 with TRBJ1-2; TRBD1 might be the D (5 bases). The V gene's germline CDR1 is SEHNR and CDR2 FQNEAQ (reference sequence). V lost 2 bases, J lost 8 bases, and 18 bases lay in between. The CDR3 runs to 15 residues.

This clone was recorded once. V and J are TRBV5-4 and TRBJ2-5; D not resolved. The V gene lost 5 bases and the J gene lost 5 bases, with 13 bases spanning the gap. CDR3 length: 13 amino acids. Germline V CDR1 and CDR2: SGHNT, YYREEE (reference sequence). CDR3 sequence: CASSWAELETQYF. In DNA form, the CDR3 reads TGTGCCAGCAGTTGGGCGGAGCTGGAGACCCAGTACTTC.

CDR3: CASSKEWGEFTDTQYF. The CDR3 DNA is TGTGCCAGCAGCAAAGAATGGGGGGAGTTTACAGATACGCAGTATTTT. The rearrangement uses TRBV21-1 and TRBJ2-3; the D call TRBD2 from the table was never checked on the DNA. TRBV21-1 is a pseudogene locus. This CDR3 comprises 16 residues.

The DNA of the CDR3 is TGTGCCAGCGAACTAGCGGGAATCGCTGAGCAGTTCTTC. Amino acid sequence: CASELAGIAEQFF. The V gene is TRBV6-1, the J gene TRBJ2-1; 10 bases map to TRBD2. The ends lost 8 bases at V and 9 bases at J; junction bases unmatched: 7. Germline V gene sequence: CDR1 MNHNS, CDR2 SASEGT. This CDR3 is 13 amino acids long.

CDR3 region: CASSEGPYEQYF. The CDR3 region has the DNA TGTGCCAGCTCAGAAGGCCCTTACGAGCAGTACTTC. The chain recombines TRBV18 with TRBJ2-7; D is unclear. The CDR3 extends over 12 amino acids. Germline assignment: CDR1 KGHSH and CDR2 LQKENI. The V gene lost 5 bases and the J gene lost 4 bases, with 9 bases spanning the gap.

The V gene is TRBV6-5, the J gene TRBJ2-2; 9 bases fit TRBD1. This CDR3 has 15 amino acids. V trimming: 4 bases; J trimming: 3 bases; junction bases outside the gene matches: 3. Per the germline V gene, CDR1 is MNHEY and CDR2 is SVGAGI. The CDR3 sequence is CASSWGDRDTGELFF. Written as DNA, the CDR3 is TGTGCCAGCAGTTGGGGGGACAGGGACACCGGGGAGCTGTTTTTT.

In nucleotides, the CDR3 is TGTGCCAGCAGCCCACAGGGGGCAAGTTTTGATGGTGAGCAGTTCTTC. Its translation is CASSPQGASFDGEQFF. The J gene is TRBJ2-1, the V gene TRBV7-9, with 9 bases identical to TRBD1. CDR3 size: 16 residues. J was trimmed by 9 bases and V by 5 bases; bases with no gene match: 14. Germline lookup yields CDR1 SEHNR and CDR2 FQNEAQ (reference sequence). The full variable domain, with the rest looked up from reference TRBV7-9 and TRBJ2-1, is DTGVSQNPRHKITKRGQNVTFRCDPISEHNRLYWYRQTLGQGPEFLTYFQNEAQLEKSRLLSDRFSAERPKGSFSTLEIQRTEQGDSAMYLCASSPQGASFDGEQFFGPGTRLTVL.

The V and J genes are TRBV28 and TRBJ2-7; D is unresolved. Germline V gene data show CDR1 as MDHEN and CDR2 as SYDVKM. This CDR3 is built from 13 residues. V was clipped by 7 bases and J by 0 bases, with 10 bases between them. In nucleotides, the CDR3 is TGTGCCAGCACCCAGAAAAGCTCCTACGAGCAGTACTTC. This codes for CASTQKSSYEQYF.

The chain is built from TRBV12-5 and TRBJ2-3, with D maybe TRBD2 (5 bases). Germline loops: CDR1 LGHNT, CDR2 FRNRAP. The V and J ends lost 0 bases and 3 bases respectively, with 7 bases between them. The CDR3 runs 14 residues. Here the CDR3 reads CASGLVRGTDTQYF. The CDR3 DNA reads TGTGCTAGTGGTTTGGTACGCGGGACAGATACGCAGTATTTT.

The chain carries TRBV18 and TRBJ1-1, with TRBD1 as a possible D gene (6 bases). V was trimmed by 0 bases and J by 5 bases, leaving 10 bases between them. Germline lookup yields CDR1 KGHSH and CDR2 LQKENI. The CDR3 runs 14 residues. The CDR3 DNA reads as TGTGCCAGCTCACCACCGAACAGGGTGACTGAAGCTTTCTTT. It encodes CASSPPNRVTEAFF.

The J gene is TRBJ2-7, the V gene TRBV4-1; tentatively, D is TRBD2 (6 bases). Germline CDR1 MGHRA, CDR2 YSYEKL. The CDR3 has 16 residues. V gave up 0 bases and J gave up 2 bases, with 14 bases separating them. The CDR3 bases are TGCGCCAGCAGCCAAGATATCCGGGAGCTAGCCTACGAGCAGTACTTC. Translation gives CASSQDIRELAYEQYF.

DNA of the CDR3: TGCGCCAGCAGCTTGGCCATAATGGGACAGGCTCAAGAGCAGTACTTC. Its protein product is CASSLAIMGQAQEQYF. The chain joins TRBV5-1 to TRBJ2-7; TRBD1 matches 8 bases. This CDR3 contains 16 residues. Germline V CDR1 and CDR2: SGHRS, YFSETQ. V dropped 0 bases and J dropped 7; count of bases not matched to a gene: 12. Full variable domain (missing parts from reference TRBV5-1 and TRBJ2-7): KAGVTQTPRYLIKTRGQQVTLSCSPISGHRSVSWYQQTPGQGLQFLFEYFSETQRNKGNFPGRFSGRQFSNSRSEMNVSTLELGDSALYLCASSLAIMGQAQEQYFGPGTRLTVT.

This chain's CDR3 is CASSVEGGVVRLGDYNEQFF. The CDR3 nucleotides read TGTGCCAGCAGCGTAGAAGGGGGGGTGGTGCGGCTAGGCGACTACAATGAGCAGTTCTTC. The chain recombines TRBV9 with TRBJ2-1; maybe TRBD2 (7 bases). This CDR3 is 20 amino acids long. Germline CDR1 SGDLS, CDR2 YYNGEE. Trimming removed 0 bases at V and 3 bases at J, with 25 bases between.

CDR3 sequence: CAISSGTRENTIYF. The CDR3 region has the DNA TGTGCCATCAGTTCGGGGACAAGGGAAAACACCATATATTTT. V is TRBV10-3 and J is TRBJ1-3, with D perhaps TRBD1 (6 bases). V was cut by 5 bases and J by 6 bases, with 14 bases left in between. The V gene's germline CDR1 is ENHRY and CDR2 SYGVKD. This CDR3 is 14 amino acids long.

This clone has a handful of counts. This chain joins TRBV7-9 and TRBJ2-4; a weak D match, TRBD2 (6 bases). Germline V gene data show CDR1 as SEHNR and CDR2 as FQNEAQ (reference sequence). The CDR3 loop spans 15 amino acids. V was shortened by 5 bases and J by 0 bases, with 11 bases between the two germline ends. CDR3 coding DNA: TGTGCCAGCAGCCCCGGGGGAGTAGCCAAAAACATTCAGTACTTC. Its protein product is CASSPGGVAKNIQYF. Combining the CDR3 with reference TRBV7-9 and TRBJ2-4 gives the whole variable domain DTGVSQNPRHKITKRGQNVTFRCDPISEHNRLYWYRQTLGQGPEFLTYFQNEAQLEKSRLLSDRFSAERPKGSFSTLEIQRTEQGDSAMYLCASSPGGVAKNIQYFGAGTRLSVL.

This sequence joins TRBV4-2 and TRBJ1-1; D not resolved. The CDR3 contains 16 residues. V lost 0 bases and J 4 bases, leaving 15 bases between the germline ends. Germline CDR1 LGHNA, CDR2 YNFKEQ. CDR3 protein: CASSQDGRGWGTEAFF. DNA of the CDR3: TGTGCCAGCAGCCAAGATGGGCGGGGTTGGGGCACTGAAGCTTTCTTT.

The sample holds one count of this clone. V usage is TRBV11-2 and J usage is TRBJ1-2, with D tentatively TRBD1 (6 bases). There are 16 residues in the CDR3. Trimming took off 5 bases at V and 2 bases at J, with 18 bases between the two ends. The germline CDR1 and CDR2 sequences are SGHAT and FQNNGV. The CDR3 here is CASSPGGRTVNYGYTF. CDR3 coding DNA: TGTGCCAGCAGCCCCGGAGGCCGGACAGTAAACTATGGCTACACCTTC.

In DNA, the CDR3 is TGTGCCAGCAGTCTGATGAGCGGCTACAATGAGCAGTTCTTC. It yields the protein CASSLMSGYNEQFF. The gene calls are TRBV27 and TRBJ2-1; perhaps TRBD2 as D (5 bases). Germline V gene sequence: CDR1 MNHEY, CDR2 SMNVEV (reference sequence). The CDR3 length is 14 residues. The V and J ends lost 5 bases and 3 bases respectively, with 11 bases between them.

CDR3 bases: TGTGCCAGCAGCTTGCTAGCCGGGGAGCTGTTTTTT. It yields the protein CASSLLAGELFF. The genes are TRBV5-4 and TRBJ2-2; D call uncertain. The CDR3 covers 12 residues. Trimming cost V 1 base and J 6 bases, with 4 bases left between them. Germline CDR1 is SGHNT and CDR2 is YYREEE (reference sequence).

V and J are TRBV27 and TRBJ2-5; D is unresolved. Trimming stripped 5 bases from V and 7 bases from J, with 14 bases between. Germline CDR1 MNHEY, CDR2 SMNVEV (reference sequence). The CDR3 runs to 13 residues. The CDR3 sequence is CASSEYLGRTQYF. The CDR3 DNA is TGTGCCAGCAGTGAATATCTAGGAAGGACCCAGTACTTC.

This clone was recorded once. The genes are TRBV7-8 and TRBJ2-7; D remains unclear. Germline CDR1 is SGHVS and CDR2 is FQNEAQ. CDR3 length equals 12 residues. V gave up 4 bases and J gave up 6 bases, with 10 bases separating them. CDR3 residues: CASSWVVGEQYF. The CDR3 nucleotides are TGTGCCAGCAGCTGGGTGGTCGGCGAGCAGTACTTC.

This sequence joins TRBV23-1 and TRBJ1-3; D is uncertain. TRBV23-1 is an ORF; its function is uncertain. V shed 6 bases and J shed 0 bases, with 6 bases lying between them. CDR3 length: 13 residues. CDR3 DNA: TGCGCCAGCAGCGGCTGCTCTGGAAACACCATATATTTT. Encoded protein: CASSGCSGNTIYF.

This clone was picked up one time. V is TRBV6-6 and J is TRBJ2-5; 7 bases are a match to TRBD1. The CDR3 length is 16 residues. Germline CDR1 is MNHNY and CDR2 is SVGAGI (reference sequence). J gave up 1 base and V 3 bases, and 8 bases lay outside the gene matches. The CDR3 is CASSYWDRDFQETQYF. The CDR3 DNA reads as TGTGCCAGCAGTTATTGGGACAGAGACTTCCAAGAGACCCAGTACTTC.

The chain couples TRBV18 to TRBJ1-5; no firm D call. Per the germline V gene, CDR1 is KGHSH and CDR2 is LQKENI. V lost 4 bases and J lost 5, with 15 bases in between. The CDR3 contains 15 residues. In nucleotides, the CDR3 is TGTGCCAGCTCACGAACCGGGTCCTGGGATCAGCCCCAGCATTTT. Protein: CASSRTGSWDQPQHF. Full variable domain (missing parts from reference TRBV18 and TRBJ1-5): NAGVMQNPRHLVRRRGQEARLRCSPMKGHSHVYWYRQLPEEGLKFMVYLQKENIIDESGMPKERFSAEFPKEGPSILRIQQVVRGDSAAYFCASSRTGSWDQPQHFGDGTRLSIL.